The rows below give T cell receptor beta chains drawn from one sample of a study of cytomegalovirus exposure and HLA in healthy donors. Clones were sequenced by immunoSEQ multiplex PCR, and TCRdb holds only the in-frame ones, with some missing. There are some 170,000 clones in the sample; 75% to 90% occur only once, and over 4% lies in the top ten. The material sequenced was PBMCs. The receptors stem from a man in his fifties or sixties in good health and CMV-seropositive. CDR3s include the opening cysteine and the closing phenylalanine or tryptophan. D genes are given only for firm matches. The size field is filled for only some rows; it gives once, few, many or a size class.

CDR3 length: 13; V gene: TRBV19; D gene: NA; clone size: NA; J gene: TRBJ2-2; CDR3 DNA: TGTGCCAGTAGTATCCAGGACACCGGGGAGCTGTTTTTT; CDR3 protein: CASSIQDTGELFF
CDR3 length: 12; V gene: TRBV7-6; D gene: TRBD2; clone size: NA; J gene: TRBJ2-5; CDR3 DNA: TGTGCCAGCAGCCCACGGGGGGAGCCCCAGTACTTC; CDR3 protein: CASSPRGEPQYF
CDR3 length: 15; V gene: TRBV7-8; D gene: TRBD2; clone size: NA; J gene: TRBJ2-1; CDR3 DNA: TGTGCCAGCAGCTTAAGAGTAGCGGGAGGGAAGGAGCAGTTCTTC; CDR3 protein: CASSLRVAGGKEQFF
CDR3 length: 12; V gene: TRBV6-5; D gene: TRBD1; clone size: NA; J gene: TRBJ1-2; CDR3 DNA: TGTGCCAGCAGGACAGGGGACTGTGGCTACACCTTC; CDR3 protein: CASRTGDCGYTF
CDR3 length: 13; V gene: TRBV11-3; D gene: NA; clone size: NA; J gene: TRBJ2-7; CDR3 DNA: TGTGCCAGCAGCTTATTTTTCGGTTACGAGCAGTACTTC; CDR3 protein: CASSLFFGYEQYF
CDR3 length: 13; V gene: TRBV11-1; D gene: TRBD1; clone size: NA; J gene: TRBJ2-7; CDR3 DNA: TGTGCCAGCAGCGCTACAGGGGGCTACGAGCAGTACTTC; CDR3 protein: CASSATGGYEQYF
CDR3 length: 15; V gene: TRBV5-1; D gene: TRBD2; clone size: few; J gene: TRBJ2-7; CDR3 DNA: TGCGCCAGCAGCAAGGAGCGGGAGGCCTCCTACGAGCAGTACTTC; CDR3 protein: CASSKEREASYEQYF
CDR3 length: 16; V gene: TRBV28; D gene: NA; clone size: few; J gene: TRBJ2-6; CDR3 DNA: TGTGCCAGCAGCCCCATCCAGTTCTCTGGGGCCAACGTCCTGACTTTC; CDR3 protein: CASSPIQFSGANVLTF
CDR3 length: 18; V gene: TRBV11-3; D gene: TRBD1; clone size: NA; J gene: TRBJ2-1; CDR3 DNA: TGTGCCAGCAGCTTCAGATGGGAGCCGGGACAGGGGTACAATGAGCAGTTCTTC; CDR3 protein: CASSFRWEPGQGYNEQFF
CDR3 length: 15; V gene: TRBV5-4; D gene: NA; clone size: NA; J gene: TRBJ2-1; CDR3 DNA: TGTGCCAGCAGCCTCGGTGCTAAATTCGACAATGAGCAGTTCTTC; CDR3 protein: CASSLGAKFDNEQFF
CDR3 length: 14; V gene: TRBV28; D gene: TRBD1; clone size: NA; J gene: TRBJ2-1; CDR3 DNA: TGTGCCAGCATCACAGGGGGTTCGTACAATGAGCAGTTCTTC; CDR3 protein: CASITGGSYNEQFF
CDR3 length: 20; V gene: TRBV5-1; D gene: TRBD2; clone size: NA; J gene: TRBJ2-2; CDR3 DNA: TGCGCCAGCAGCTTGGTAAGGGGGGAAAGCGGGGGGCCTAACACCGGGGAGCTGTTTTTT; CDR3 protein: CASSLVRGESGGPNTGELFF
CDR3 length: 17; V gene: TRBV7-6; D gene: NA; clone size: NA; J gene: TRBJ2-1; CDR3 DNA: TGTGCCAGCAGCTTAGCATTTGCGTTTTCCTCCTACAATGAGCAGTTCTTC; CDR3 protein: CASSLAFAFSSYNEQFF
CDR3 length: 13; V gene: TRBV5-6; D gene: NA; clone size: NA; J gene: TRBJ1-2; CDR3 DNA: TGTGCCAGCAGCACGAGTTCCGGAGAGGGCTACACCTTC; CDR3 protein: CASSTSSGEGYTF
CDR3 length: 14; V gene: TRBV7-6; D gene: TRBD1; clone size: NA; J gene: TRBJ2-1; CDR3 DNA: TGTGCCAGCAGCTTCTACAGGGGCCACAATGAGCAGTTCTTC; CDR3 protein: CASSFYRGHNEQFF
CDR3 length: 16; V gene: TRBV2; D gene: TRBD2; clone size: NA; J gene: TRBJ2-3; CDR3 DNA: TGTGCCAGCAAGAGGGAGGCTAGCGGGTTTCCAGATACGCAGTATTTT; CDR3 protein: CASKREASGFPDTQYF
CDR3 length: 16; V gene: TRBV4-1; D gene: NA; clone size: few; J gene: TRBJ1-5; CDR3 DNA: TGCGCCAGCAGCCACGCCTCGACAGGACGCAATCAGCCCCAGCATTTT; CDR3 protein: CASSHASTGRNQPQHF
CDR3 length: 14; V gene: TRBV27; D gene: TRBD2; clone size: NA; J gene: TRBJ2-3; CDR3 DNA: TGTGCCAGCAGTTTCTGGCGGGAGCAAGATACGCAGTATTTT; CDR3 protein: CASSFWREQDTQYF
CDR3 length: 16; V gene: TRBV7-2; D gene: TRBD2; clone size: few; J gene: TRBJ2-2; CDR3 DNA: TGTGCCAGCAGCCCGCTACTAGCGGGGGGGTCCGGGGAGCTGTTTTTT; CDR3 protein: CASSPLLAGGSGELFF
CDR3 length: 15; V gene: TRBV10-1; D gene: TRBD2; clone size: NA; J gene: TRBJ2-7; CDR3 DNA: TGCGCCAGCAGTGAGCTAGCGGGAGGTTCCTACGAGCAGTACTTC; CDR3 protein: CASSELAGGSYEQYF
CDR3 length: 15; V gene: TRBV7-8; D gene: NA; clone size: NA; J gene: TRBJ2-7; CDR3 DNA: TGTGCCAGCAGCTTATTCATCCTACTCTCCTACGAGCAGTACTTC; CDR3 protein: CASSLFILLSYEQYF
CDR3 length: 14; V gene: TRBV4-1; D gene: NA; clone size: NA; J gene: TRBJ2-1; CDR3 DNA: TGCGCCAGCAGCCAGCGGGACCGACGAAATGAGCAGTTCTTC; CDR3 protein: CASSQRDRRNEQFF
CDR3 length: 17; V gene: TRBV4-2; D gene: NA; clone size: NA; J gene: TRBJ2-2; CDR3 DNA: TGTGCCAGCAGCCAAGATCAAGGAGGGGGGGTCACCGGGGAGCTGTTTTTT; CDR3 protein: CASSQDQGGGVTGELFF
CDR3 length: 16; V gene: TRBV27; D gene: TRBD2; clone size: NA; J gene: TRBJ2-7; CDR3 DNA: TGTGCCAGCAAAAAGGTCATAGGGAGGGAAAGCTACGAGCAGTACTTC; CDR3 protein: CASKKVIGRESYEQYF
CDR3 length: 18; V gene: TRBV30; D gene: NA; clone size: NA; J gene: TRBJ2-6; CDR3 DNA: TGTGCCTGGAGCGATATGACACGACCGATCTCTGGGGCCAACGTCCTGACTTTC; CDR3 protein: CAWSDMTRPISGANVLTF
CDR3 length: 15; V gene: TRBV19; D gene: NA; clone size: NA; J gene: TRBJ1-1; CDR3 DNA: TGTGCCAGTAGTAGCCTGGAGGGACTTAACACTGAAGCTTTCTTT; CDR3 protein: CASSSLEGLNTEAFF
CDR3 length: 15; V gene: TRBV6-6; D gene: NA; clone size: NA; J gene: TRBJ2-5; CDR3 DNA: TGTGCCAGCAGTTACTCCCCGACAGCCCAAGAGACCCAGTACTTC; CDR3 protein: CASSYSPTAQETQYF
CDR3 length: 15; V gene: TRBV5-4; D gene: NA; clone size: NA; J gene: TRBJ2-5; CDR3 DNA: TGTGCCAGCAGCTTAGTGGACAGAAGCCAAGAGACCCAGTACTTC; CDR3 protein: CASSLVDRSQETQYF